Listed here is a single TCR beta chain. Only in-frame clones appear in the TCRdb table, and some are missing; sequencing was by immunoSEQ multiplex PCR. This table holds more than 200,000 clones, 70% to 90% found once. This record belongs to a study of blood T cell repertoires in COVID-19. The recovered donors of Cohort 3 showed two negative PCRs, clearance, or symptom resolution. This receptor was obtained from a man aged 25 to 40 who had recovered from COVID-19. Input material: PBMCs or T cells enriched from blood (not recorded which).

CDR3: CASSLSDFASRPQHF. CDR3 coding DNA: TGTGCCAGCAGCTTATCCGACTTCGCTAGTCGGCCCCAGCATTTT. The rearrangement links TRBV7-2 to TRBJ1-5; no reliable D call. V lost 2 bases and J 9 bases, leaving 17 bases between the germline ends. This CDR3 is built from 15 residues. Germline-derived CDR1 and CDR2 are SGHTA and FQGNSA.